These 3 T cell receptor beta chains share one sample of origin, sequenced in a study of T cell responses to AZD1222 COVID-19 vaccine (dated by TCRdb to the early 2020s). The sample's time point label is to be understood as: baseline before first vaccination. Receptor amplification or capture employed the immunoSEQ multiplex PCR assay. Sourced from immuneACCESS, this table was stored by TCRdb with only in-frame sequences that have V and J called. A share of the clones is absent; for the studies checked, an unresolved V gene accounts for under half, and the remainder has no known explanation. The sample data list 84,000 or so clones, and 80% to 90% of these were observed just once. Approximately 31% of the sample goes to the ten largest clones. Sequencing used peripheral blood, obtained on day 0 of AZD1222 vaccination. Every receptor here comes from an adult in good health.

This rearrangement joins TRBV19 to TRBJ1-2; 9 bases fit TRBD1. Trimming cost V 9 bases and J 5 bases; bases outside gene matches: 10. The germline V gene encodes CDR1 LNHDA and CDR2 SQIVND (reference sequence). The CDR3 totals 14 residues. CDR3 loop: CASCLSGTGYGYTF. Here the CDR3 DNA reads TGTGCCAGCTGCCTATCCGGGACAGGGTATGGCTACACCTTC.

The chain uses TRBV30 and TRBJ1-1, with D possibly matching TRBD1 (6 bases). V shed 2 bases and J shed 0 bases, with 19 bases lying between them. This CDR3 has 17 amino acids. Germline loops: CDR1 GTSNPN, CDR2 SVGIG (reference sequence). Here the CDR3 DNA reads TGTGCCTGGAGTCCGAGTAGGACAGTCTTCATGAACACTGAAGCTTTCTTT. This translates into CAWSPSRTVFMNTEAFF.

The chain employs TRBV5-1 and TRBJ2-7; 16 bases line up with TRBD2. The CDR3 has 16 residues. With V trimmed by 4 bases and J by 4 bases, 5 bases remained unmatched. Germline V lookup: CDR1 SGHRS, CDR2 YFSETQ. In DNA form, the CDR3 reads TGCGCCAGCAGCCAGGGACTAGCGGGAGGGATTTACGAGCAGTACTTC. Its protein is CASSQGLAGGIYEQYF.